This TCR beta chain was identified in a study of blood T cell repertoires in COVID-19. Background on the study: Specimens from acute and convalescent COVID-19 originated in the United States, Italy and Spain. PBMCs, B-cell-depleted T cells, or T cells were the source of the cDNA or gDNA that made up the material.

Germline lookup yields CDR1 MGHDK and CDR2 SYGVNS. The V end lost 1 base, the J end lost 8 bases, and 16 bases lay between the germline ends. The CDR3 length is 15 residues. Those enrolled in Seattle joined during active infection and were followed longitudinally afterward. Authors' processing steps: Reference gene primer amplification in the assay estimated nucleated cell counts. Libraries were prepared by immunoSEQ multiplex PCR; TCRdb keeps only in-frame clonotypes and omits some of them. V and J calls and clone size come straight from that table; D and trimming were deduced from the DNA. The top ten clones hold 0.65% to 0.85% of a sample with some 240,000 clones, roughly nine tenths of them seen once.

This clonotype originated in a man between 60 and 75 years old with COVID-19, enrolled during active disease. J is TRBJ2-3 and V is TRBV25-1, with D possibly matching TRBD2 (6 bases). Sequencing input: peripheral blood. CDR3 amino acids: CASSEFGSGSGTQYF. As DNA, the CDR3 is TGTGCCAGCAGTGAATTCGGCAGCGGGTCGGGTACGCAGTATTTT.